A single sample gave rise to the 17 T cell receptor beta chains below, sequenced in a study of T cells in localized non-small cell lung cancer. TCRdb's table, derived via immunoSEQ multiplex PCR, lists solely in-frame clones and lacks some. The sample has about 72,000 clones, roughly 86% seen once; the top ten hold approximately 13%. Sequences were derived from peripheral blood, sampled before any cancer treatment. These receptor sequences come from a female donor over 55 with stage I lung adenocarcinoma.

The V and J genes are TRBV6-1 and TRBJ2-7, with 8 nucleotides matching TRBD1. From germline, CDR1 is MNHNS and CDR2 SASEGT. The V segment lost 2 bases and the J segment 3 bases; nucleotides outside the gene matches: 6. This CDR3 spans 15 amino acids. The CDR3 reads CASSEPGQAIYEQYF. Here the CDR3 DNA reads TGTGCCAGCAGTGAACCGGGACAGGCGATCTACGAGCAGTACTTC.

The chain recombines TRBV2 with TRBJ1-1; 7 bases are a match to TRBD1. V lost 3 bases to trimming and J lost 1 base; unmatched junction nucleotides: 8. Germline assignment: CDR1 SNHLY and CDR2 FYNNEI. The CDR3 sequence is 16 residues long. This chain's CDR3 is CASSDLGGKGNTEAFF. The CDR3 nucleotides are TGTGCCAGCAGTGATTTAGGGGGCAAAGGGAACACTGAAGCTTTCTTT.

The chain is built from TRBV5-1 and TRBJ2-5; D gene ambiguous. There are 12 residues in the CDR3. Germline CDR1 reads SGHRS; CDR2 reads YFSETQ. V lost 0 bases and J lost 5, with 5 bases in between. Written as DNA, the CDR3 is TGCGCCAGCAGCTTGGTGGAGGAGACCCAGTACTTC. Residues: CASSLVEETQYF. Complete variable domain (other parts from reference TRBV5-1 and TRBJ2-5): KAGVTQTPRYLIKTRGQQVTLSCSPISGHRSVSWYQQTPGQGLQFLFEYFSETQRNKGNFPGRFSGRQFSNSRSEMNVSTLELGDSALYLCASSLVEETQYFGPGTRLLVL.

J is TRBJ2-1 and V is TRBV7-9, with 14 bases aligning to TRBD2. Per the germline V gene, CDR1 is SEHNR and CDR2 is FQNEAQ (reference sequence). The CDR3 spans 15 residues. Losses at the gene ends were 5 bases for V and 9 bases for J; bases not matched to a gene: 6. CDR3 in DNA: TGTGCCAGCAGCCGACTAGCGGGGGGGCCAGTTGAGCAGTTCTTC. It specifies CASSRLAGGPVEQFF.

The genes are TRBV9 and TRBJ2-3; D might be TRBD1 (5 bases). Germline V lookup: CDR1 SGDLS, CDR2 YYNGEE. The CDR3 covers 15 residues. Trimming pared 0 bases from V and 2 bases from J, leaving 10 bases between. The CDR3 sequence: CASSVGRAPTDTQYF. The CDR3 DNA follows: TGTGCCAGCAGCGTAGGCAGGGCCCCCACAGATACGCAGTATTTT.

V usage is TRBV7-8 and J usage is TRBJ1-1; 9 bases match TRBD1. The CDR3 sequence is 15 residues long. After removal of 6 bases from V and 5 bases from J, the junction contained 10 bases not matched to a gene. In germline, CDR1 is SGHVS, CDR2 FQNEAQ. CDR3 sequence: CASRVVRTGVTEAFF. In DNA form, the CDR3 reads TGTGCCAGCAGGGTGGTTAGGACAGGGGTTACTGAAGCTTTCTTT.

This clone has only a few counts. This chain connects TRBV25-1 to TRBJ2-7; D is tentatively TRBD1 or TRBD2 (7 bases each). The germline V and J ends were trimmed by 3 bases and 2 bases, with 11 bases remaining between them. This CDR3 has 14 amino acids. CDR1 and CDR2 (germline): MGHDK, SYGVNS. The DNA for the CDR3 is TGTGCCAGCAGTGACAGGGGGGGAACCTACGAGCAGTACTTC. The encoded protein is CASSDRGGTYEQYF.

The chain links TRBV7-9 to TRBJ1-1; maybe TRBD1 (5 bases). V dropped 3 bases and J dropped 1 base, with 12 bases sitting between them. The CDR3 consists of 15 residues. Germline V lookup: CDR1 SEHNR, CDR2 FQNEAQ (reference sequence). The DNA for the CDR3 is TGTGCCAGCAGCTTGACCCAGGGTAGGAACACTGAAGCTTTCTTT. This translates into CASSLTQGRNTEAFF.

A single count supports this clone. The rearrangement joins TRBV2 to TRBJ2-1; 16 positions match TRBD2. The CDR3 loop spans 17 amino acids. Germline V CDR1 and CDR2: SNHLY, FYNNEI. V trimming: 8 bases; J trimming: 5 bases; junction bases outside the gene matches: 9. The CDR3 here is CASGSPGTSGRDNEQFF. Written as DNA, the CDR3 is TGTGCCAGCGGGAGCCCCGGGACTAGCGGGAGGGACAATGAGCAGTTCTTC.

The rearrangement uses TRBV4-1 and TRBJ1-6, with D uncertain. V lost 0 bases and J 4 bases, leaving 4 bases between the germline ends. The CDR3 contains 14 residues. Looked up from germline, CDR1 is MGHRA and CDR2 is YSYEKL. The CDR3, as DNA: TGCGCCAGCAGCCAAGAGACGTATAATTCACCCCTCCACTTT. This encodes CASSQETYNSPLHF.

The rearrangement uses TRBV11-3 and TRBJ2-7; TRBD1 matches at 8 bases. Germline assignment: CDR1 SGHNT and CDR2 YENEEA. The CDR3 sequence is 14 residues long. With V trimmed by 1 base and J by 4 bases, 3 bases remained unmatched. The CDR3 bases are TGTGCCAGCAGCTTAGTCGGGACAGGATACGAGCAGTACTTC. It is translated as CASSLVGTGYEQYF.

CDR3 nucleotides: TGCGCCAGCAGGGGTGGAGGTGAAAAACTGTTTTTT. Amino acid sequence: CASRGGGEKLFF. This sequence joins TRBV5-1 and TRBJ1-4; D unclear. This CDR3 is 12 amino acids long. The V end lost 5 bases, the J end lost 7 bases, and 9 bases lay between the germline ends. CDR1 and CDR2 from the germline V gene are SGHRS and YFSETQ. The full variable domain, with the rest looked up from reference TRBV5-1 and TRBJ1-4, is KAGVTQTPRYLIKTRGQQVTLSCSPISGHRSVSWYQQTPGQGLQFLFEYFSETQRNKGNFPGRFSGRQFSNSRSEMNVSTLELGDSALYLCASRGGGEKLFFGSGTQLSVL.

This chain uses TRBV7-9 with TRBJ2-1; TRBD2 matches 15 bases. Trimming at V came to 1 base and at J to 15 bases, leaving 7 bases not matched to a gene. The germline V gene has CDR1 SEHNR and CDR2 FQNEAQ (reference sequence). The CDR3 spans 15 residues. In DNA form, the CDR3 reads TGTGCCAGCAGCTTAGAGGGACTAGCGGGAGGTCGAACGTTCTTC. It codes for CASSLEGLAGGRTFF. Variable domain in full (rest from reference TRBV7-9 and TRBJ2-1): DTGVSQNPRHKITKRGQNVTFRCDPISEHNRLYWYRQTLGQGPEFLTYFQNEAQLEKSRLLSDRFSAERPKGSFSTLEIQRTEQGDSAMYLCASSLEGLAGGRTFFGPGTRLTVL.

The gene calls are TRBV5-1 and TRBJ1-1; 7 bases align to TRBD1. The CDR3 spans 15 residues. Germline lookup yields CDR1 SGHRS and CDR2 YFSETQ. The junction had 6 bases not matched to a gene; V was cut back by 0 bases and J by 4 bases. The CDR3 is CASSLGQGVPTEAFF. In DNA, the CDR3 is TGCGCCAGCAGCTTGGGGCAGGGGGTGCCCACTGAAGCTTTCTTT.

V is TRBV30 and J is TRBJ2-7; no reliable D call. The CDR3 spans 12 residues. Germline-derived CDR1 and CDR2 are GTSNPN and SVGIG (reference sequence). V lost 0 bases to trimming and J lost 2 bases, with 5 bases between them. The CDR3 DNA sequence: TGTGCCTGGAGTGTATCGGCCTACGAGCAGTACTTC. It translates to CAWSVSAYEQYF.

The rearrangement joins TRBV11-2 to TRBJ1-4; no reliable D call. Germline CDR1 SGHAT, CDR2 FQNNGV. V was pared by 2 bases and J by 4 bases, with 11 bases between. CDR3 length: 15 amino acids. CDR3 protein: CASSLLGSHNEKLFF. CDR3 bases: TGTGCCAGCAGCTTATTGGGCAGTCATAATGAAAAACTGTTTTTT.

This clone showed up just a few times. This chain uses TRBV14 with TRBJ1-1; possibly TRBD1 for D (5 bases). Germline V gene lookup returns CDR1 SGHDN and CDR2 FVKESK. The CDR3 length is 13 residues. The V and J ends lost 2 bases and 5 bases respectively, with 9 bases between them. The CDR3: CASSQNRGTEAFF. The CDR3 DNA reads TGTGCCAGCAGCCAAAATAGGGGAACTGAAGCTTTCTTT.